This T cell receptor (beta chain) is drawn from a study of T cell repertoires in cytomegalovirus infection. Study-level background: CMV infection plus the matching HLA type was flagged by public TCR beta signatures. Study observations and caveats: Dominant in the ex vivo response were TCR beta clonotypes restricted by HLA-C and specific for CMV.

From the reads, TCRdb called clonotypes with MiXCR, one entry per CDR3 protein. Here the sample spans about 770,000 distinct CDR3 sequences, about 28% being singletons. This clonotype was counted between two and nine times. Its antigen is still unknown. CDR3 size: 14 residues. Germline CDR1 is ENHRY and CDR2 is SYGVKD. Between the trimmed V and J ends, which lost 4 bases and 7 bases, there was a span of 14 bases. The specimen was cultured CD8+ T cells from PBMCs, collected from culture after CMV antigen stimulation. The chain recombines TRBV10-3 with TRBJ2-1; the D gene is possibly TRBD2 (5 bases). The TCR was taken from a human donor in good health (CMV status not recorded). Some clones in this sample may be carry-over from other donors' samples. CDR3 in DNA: TGTGCCATCAGTGCCTCGGACTTTGATAATGAGCAGTTCTTC. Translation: CAISASDFDNEQFF.